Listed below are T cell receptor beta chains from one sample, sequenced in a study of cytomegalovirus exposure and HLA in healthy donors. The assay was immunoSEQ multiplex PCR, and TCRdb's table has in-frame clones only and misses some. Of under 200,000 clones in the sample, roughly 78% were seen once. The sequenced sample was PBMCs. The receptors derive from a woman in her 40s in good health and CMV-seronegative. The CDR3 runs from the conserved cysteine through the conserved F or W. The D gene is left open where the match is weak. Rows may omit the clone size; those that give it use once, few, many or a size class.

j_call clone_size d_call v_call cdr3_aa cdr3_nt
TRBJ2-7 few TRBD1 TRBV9 CASSDRQGVGEQYF TGTGCCAGCAGCGACCGACAGGGGGTTGGCGAGCAGTACTTC
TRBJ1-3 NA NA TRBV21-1 CASSKALWRSSGNTIYF TGTGCCAGCAGCAAAGCCCTTTGGAGGAGCTCTGGAAACACCATATATTTT
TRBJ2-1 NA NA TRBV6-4 CASSDSWGLGEQFF TGTGCCAGCAGTGATAGTTGGGGGCTGGGTGAGCAGTTCTTC
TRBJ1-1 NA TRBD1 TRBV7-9 CASSFRTGQNTEAFF TGTGCCAGCAGCTTCAGGACAGGCCAGAACACTGAAGCTTTCTTT
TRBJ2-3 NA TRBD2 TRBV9 CASSVDTSGSLRDTQYF TGTGCCAGCAGCGTAGATACTAGCGGGAGCCTTAGAGATACGCAGTATTTT
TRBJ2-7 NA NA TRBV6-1 CASSLEGGSRYEQYF TGTGCCAGCAGCCTCGAGGGTGGATCAAGGTACGAGCAGTACTTC
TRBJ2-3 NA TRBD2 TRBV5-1 CASSKLAGGPDTQYF TGCGCCAGCAGCAAACTAGCGGGAGGCCCCGATACGCAGTATTTT
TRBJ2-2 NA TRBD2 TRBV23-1 CASSLASGISGTGELFF TGCGCCAGCAGTCTGGCTAGCGGGATCTCTGGCACCGGGGAGCTGTTTTTT
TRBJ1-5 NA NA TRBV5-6 CASSLSGNQPQHF TGTGCCAGCAGCTTGTCGGGGAATCAGCCCCAGCATTTT
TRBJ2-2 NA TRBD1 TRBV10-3 CAIRKGADDGELFF TGTGCCATCAGGAAGGGGGCAGATGACGGGGAGCTGTTTTTT
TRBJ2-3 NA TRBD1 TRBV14 CASSQTGGTSTDTQYF TGTGCCAGCAGCCAGACAGGGGGGACTAGCACAGATACGCAGTATTTT
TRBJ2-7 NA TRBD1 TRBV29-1 CSARQGPSYEQYF TGCAGCGCTCGACAGGGACCCTCCTACGAGCAGTACTTC
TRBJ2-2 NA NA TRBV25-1 CASHYTGELFF TGTGCCAGCCATTACACCGGGGAGCTGTTTTTT
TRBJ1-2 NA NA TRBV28 CASSIDRSYGYTF TGTGCCAGCAGTATCGACAGGAGCTATGGCTACACCTTC
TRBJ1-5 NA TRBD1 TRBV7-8 CASSLGGTGARSGNQPQHF TGTGCCAGCAGCTTAGGTGGGACAGGGGCACGGTCGGGCAATCAGCCCCAGCATTTT
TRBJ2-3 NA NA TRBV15 CATSRDQRSTDTQYF TGTGCCACCAGCAGAGACCAGCGAAGCACAGATACGCAGTATTTT
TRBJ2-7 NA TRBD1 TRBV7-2 CASRATGGGREQYF TGTGCCAGCCGCGCGACAGGGGGCGGAAGAGAGCAGTACTTC
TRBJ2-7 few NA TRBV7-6 CASSHGQSLSYEQYF TGTGCCAGCAGCCACGGACAGTCCCTTTCCTACGAGCAGTACTTC
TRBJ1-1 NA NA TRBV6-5 CASRRGLQGIEAFF TGTGCCAGCAGGCGTGGACTCCAAGGCATTGAAGCTTTCTTT
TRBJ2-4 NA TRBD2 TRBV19 CASSIDVGQGSGRAKPAKNIQYF TGTGCCAGTAGTATAGATGTAGGACAGGGTAGCGGGAGGGCCAAGCCGGCCAAAAACATTCAGTACTTC
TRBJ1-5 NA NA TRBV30 CAWSQGSNSNQPQHF TGTGCCTGGAGTCAGGGGTCCAATAGCAATCAGCCCCAGCATTTT
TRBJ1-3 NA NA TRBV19 CASSRPGQYSGNTIYF TGTGCCAGTAGCCGGCCCGGACAGTACTCTGGAAACACCATATATTTT
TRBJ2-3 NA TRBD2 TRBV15 CATSRDRAGGPQDTQYF TGTGCCACCAGCAGAGATCGGGCGGGAGGGCCCCAAGATACGCAGTATTTT
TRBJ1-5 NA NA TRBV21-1 CASSKGSWEGVQPQHF TGTGCCAGCAGCAAAGGATCTTGGGAAGGGGTTCAGCCCCAGCATTTT
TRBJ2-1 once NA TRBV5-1 CASSLSQRVRNEQFF TGCGCCAGCAGCTTGTCCCAGCGCGTACGCAATGAGCAGTTCTTC
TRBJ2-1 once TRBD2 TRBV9 CASSATSGADYNEQFF TGTGCCAGCAGCGCGACTAGCGGGGCCGACTACAATGAGCAGTTCTTC
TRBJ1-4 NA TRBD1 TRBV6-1 CASSEIPGTGIEKLFF TGTGCCAGCAGTGAAATCCCCGGGACAGGGATTGAAAAACTGTTTTTT
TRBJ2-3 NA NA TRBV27 CASRRGVDTQYF TGTGCCAGCAGAAGGGGTGTGGATACGCAGTATTTT
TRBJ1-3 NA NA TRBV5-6 CASSPSSPVSSGNTIYF TGTGCCAGCAGCCCATCCTCTCCAGTAAGCTCTGGAAACACCATATATTTT
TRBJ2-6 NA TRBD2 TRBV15 CATSMGGFGANVLTF TGTGCCACCAGCATGGGGGGGTTCGGGGCCAACGTCCTGACTTTC